Following are 21 T cell receptor beta chains from one sample sequenced in a study of graft-versus-host responses after intestinal transplantation. Profiling relied on immunoSEQ multiplex PCR, and the TCRdb table lists in-frame clones only, not all of them. The table has just over 20,000 clones, approximately 92% seen once. The sample was PBMCs, taken around 270 days after intestinal transplant. The receptors originated from a human patient who received an intestinal transplant, so some T cells may come from the graft donor.

V is TRBV30 and J is TRBJ1-3, with D possibly being TRBD1 (5 bases). The CDR3 spans 16 residues. V was cut by 3 bases and J by 0 bases, with 15 bases left in between. Per germline, CDR1 GTSNPN and CDR2 SVGIG (reference sequence). The CDR3 here is CAWSLRGGSSGNTIYF. Here the CDR3 DNA reads TGTGCCTGGAGCTTACGGGGGGGATCCTCTGGAAACACCATATATTTT.

The rearrangement links TRBV7-9 to TRBJ1-1, with D possibly matching TRBD1 (6 bases). Deletions cut 5 bases from V and 3 bases from J, with 16 bases between. The CDR3 consists of 15 residues. Per the germline V gene, CDR1 is SEHNR and CDR2 is FQNEAQ (reference sequence). The CDR3 loop is CASSPTSGVYTEAFF. CDR3 coding DNA: TGTGCCAGCAGCCCCACCTCAGGGGTATACACTGAAGCTTTCTTT.

This clone has a single count. J is TRBJ1-5 and V is TRBV4-1, with a possible D match to TRBD1 (6 bases). V lost 0 bases, J lost 5 bases, and 14 bases lay in between. This CDR3 region has 16 residues. CDR1 is MGHRA, CDR2 YSYEKL, per germline. The CDR3: CASSQEGGGGDQPQHF. In DNA, the CDR3 is TGCGCCAGCAGCCAAGAAGGAGGAGGGGGGGATCAGCCCCAGCATTTT.

The chain has TRBV19 and TRBJ2-7, with TRBD2 matching 15 bases. Losses at the gene ends were 2 bases for V and 6 bases for J; bases not matched to a gene: 2. Germline-derived CDR1 and CDR2 are LNHDA and SQIVND (reference sequence). This CDR3 has 15 residues. This CDR3 reads CASSIWTSGRAEQYF. The CDR3 nucleotides are TGTGCCAGTAGTATATGGACTAGCGGGAGGGCCGAGCAGTACTTC. Based on the CDR3 plus reference TRBV19 and TRBJ2-7, the full variable domain is DGGITQSPKYLFRKEGQNVTLSCEQNLNHDAMYWYRQDPGQGLRLIYYSQIVNDFQKGDIAEGYSVSREKKESFPLTVTSAQKNPTAFYLCASSIWTSGRAEQYFGPGTRLTVT.

The chain is built from TRBV7-9 and TRBJ1-1; no definite D call. CDR1 is SEHNR, CDR2 FQNEAQ, per germline (reference sequence). Between the trimmed V and J ends, which lost 5 bases and 1 base, there was a span of 14 bases. CDR3 size: 15 residues. The CDR3 protein is CASSPAGGPNTEAFF. CDR3 coding DNA: TGTGCCAGCAGCCCGGCGGGAGGACCGAACACTGAAGCTTTCTTT.

This clone came up once. The J gene is TRBJ2-5, the V gene TRBV18; D is perhaps TRBD2 (5 bases). The V gene's germline CDR1 is KGHSH and CDR2 LQKENI. The CDR3 spans 12 residues. Trimming shortened V by 3 bases and J by 5 bases, and 7 bases separated the two germline ends. Here the CDR3 reads CASSPSAETQYF. As DNA, the CDR3 is TGTGCCAGCTCACCTAGCGCGGAGACCCAGTACTTC.

The chain is built from TRBV2 and TRBJ2-1; maybe TRBD2 (5 bases). The CDR3 has 15 amino acids. Trimming removed 2 bases at V and 2 bases at J, with 10 bases between. Germline-derived CDR1 and CDR2 are SNHLY and FYNNEI. The CDR3 nucleotides read TGTGCCAGCAGTGAATCGGAGCGGCCCTACAATGAGCAGTTCTTC. Amino acid sequence: CASSESERPYNEQFF.

The rearrangement joins TRBV7-9 to TRBJ1-1, with 9 bases matching TRBD1. CDR1 is SEHNR, CDR2 FQNEAQ, per germline (reference sequence). V lost 5 bases, J lost 6 bases, and 7 bases stayed unmatched. The CDR3 runs 14 residues. The CDR3 nucleotides read TGTGCCAGCAGCCAACAGGGGGCGCTGTCTGAAGCTTTCTTT. Translating it yields CASSQQGALSEAFF.

The chain has TRBV15 and TRBJ2-2; TRBD2 is a possible D gene (5 bases). Germline V gene sequence: CDR1 LNHNV, CDR2 YYDKDF (reference sequence). The CDR3 runs to 14 residues. The germline V and J ends were trimmed by 0 bases and 13 bases, with 15 bases remaining between them. CDR3 region: CATSRDVEASALFF. The CDR3 DNA sequence: TGTGCCACCAGCAGAGACGTGGAGGCTTCTGCGCTGTTTTTT. Drawing the rest from reference TRBV15 and TRBJ2-2, the complete variable domain is DAMVIQNPRYQVTQFGKPVTLSCSQTLNHNVMYWYQQKSSQAPKLLFHYYDKDFNNEADTPDNFQSRRPNTSFCFLDIRSPGLGDTAMYLCATSRDVEASALFFGEGSRLTVL.

This clone occurred a few times. V gene TRBV28 combines with J gene TRBJ2-7; 11 positions agree with TRBD1. The germline V gene encodes CDR1 MDHEN and CDR2 SYDVKM. V lost 1 base and J lost 1; bases outside the gene matches: 9. CDR3 size: 18 residues. CDR3 in amino acids: CASSLYLGQGAVSYEQYF. CDR3 in DNA: TGTGCCAGCAGTTTATACCTCGGACAGGGGGCCGTATCCTACGAGCAGTACTTC.

The V gene is TRBV5-1, the J gene TRBJ2-7; 8 nucleotides agree with TRBD2. This CDR3 spans 15 amino acids. Trimming removed 0 bases from V and 4 bases from J; junction bases left unmatched: 6. Per germline, CDR1 SGHRS and CDR2 YFSETQ. The chain's CDR3 is CASSLVLAGRYEQYF. In DNA form, the CDR3 reads TGCGCCAGCAGCTTGGTATTAGCGGGACGGTACGAGCAGTACTTC.

The chain joins TRBV19 to TRBJ1-6; D not certain. The length of the CDR3 is 14 residues. Germline V gene sequence: CDR1 LNHDA, CDR2 SQIVND (reference sequence). The V end lost 4 bases, the J end lost 10 bases, and 14 bases lay between the germline ends. CDR3 DNA: TGTGCCAGTAGTACTTACGAGGACTGGTCACCCCTCCACTTT. Its protein is CASSTYEDWSPLHF.

The CDR3 DNA reads as TGTGCCAGCAGCACACGACAGGGGGCGGACAGTGAAAAACTGTTTTTT. Amino acid sequence: CASSTRQGADSEKLFF. This sequence joins TRBV7-9 and TRBJ1-4, with 10 bases matching TRBD1. This CDR3 has 16 amino acids. V dropped 5 bases and J dropped 7; count of bases not matched to a gene: 10. Germline CDR1 reads SEHNR; CDR2 reads FQNEAQ (reference sequence).

Concerning this clone: One junction end disagrees with the germline gene, perhaps due to a read error. The rearrangement uses TRBV6-1 and TRBJ1-5, with TRBD1 matching 9 bases. CDR3 length equals 15 residues. CDR1 and CDR2 (germline): MNHNS, SASEGT. CDR3 DNA: TGTGCCAGCCGCGACGGGACAGGGTATAATCGGCCCCAGCATTTT. Translating gives CASRDGTGYNRPQHF.

The V gene is TRBV29-1, the J gene TRBJ1-2; D possibly corresponds to TRBD1 (5 bases). The CDR3 totals 15 residues. Trimming removed 7 bases at V and 6 bases at J, with 24 bases between. CDR1 is SQVTM and CDR2 is ANQGSEA in the germline V gene. The CDR3 DNA is TGCAGCGCCAATGCCCCCGCGATGGGGGGGGATGGCTACACCTTC. It specifies CSANAPAMGGDGYTF. Together with reference TRBV29-1 and TRBJ1-2, the CDR3 gives the full variable domain: SAVISQKPSRDICQRGTSLTIQCQVDSQVTMMFWYRQQPGQSLTLIATANQGSEATYESGFVIDKFPISRPNLTFSTLTVSNMSPEDSSIYLCSANAPAMGGDGYTFGSGTRLTVV.

The chain links TRBV6-5 to TRBJ1-4, with D possibly being TRBD1 (5 bases). This CDR3 is 13 amino acids long. Germline V gene sequence: CDR1 MNHEY, CDR2 SVGAGI. The germline V and J ends were trimmed by 8 bases and 4 bases, with 11 bases remaining between them. The DNA for the CDR3 is TGTGCCAGCGGGGGGGGAGTTAATGAAAAACTGTTTTTT. This codes for CASGGGVNEKLFF.

This clone was picked up one time. The chain has TRBV7-9 and TRBJ2-7; D is undetermined. Trimming removed 2 bases from V and 7 bases from J, with 12 bases in between. The germline V gene encodes CDR1 SEHNR and CDR2 FQNEAQ (reference sequence). The CDR3 spans 13 residues. CDR3 in amino acids: CASSLSVAGEQYF. As DNA, the CDR3 is TGTGCCAGCAGCTTAAGTGTAGCCGGAGAGCAGTACTTC. The full variable domain, completed using reference TRBV7-9 and TRBJ2-7, is DTGVSQNPRHKITKRGQNVTFRCDPISEHNRLYWYRQTLGQGPEFLTYFQNEAQLEKSRLLSDRFSAERPKGSFSTLEIQRTEQGDSAMYLCASSLSVAGEQYFGPGTRLTVT.

The V call is TRBV7-9, the J call TRBJ2-5, with no clear D. Germline lookup yields CDR1 SEHNR and CDR2 FQNEAQ (reference sequence). V lost 6 bases and J lost 1, with 6 bases in between. The CDR3 contains 12 residues. CDR3 sequence (DNA): TGTGCCAGCAGTTCCAGCCAAGAGACCCAGTACTTC. It encodes CASSSSQETQYF.

In its sample, this clone ranks as medium-sized. This chain uses TRBV18 with TRBJ2-7; the D gene is possibly TRBD1 (6 bases). CDR1 and CDR2 (germline): KGHSH, LQKENI. Trimming removed 6 bases at V and 0 bases at J, with 9 bases between. This CDR3 contains 13 residues. Here the CDR3 reads CASSPDSSYEQYF. DNA of the CDR3: TGTGCCAGCTCGCCGGACAGCTCCTACGAGCAGTACTTC.

The chain recombines TRBV13 with TRBJ1-2; TRBD1 matches at 8 bases. CDR1 is PRHDT, CDR2 FYEKMQ, per germline (reference sequence). V shed 6 bases and J 4 bases; nucleotides not matched to a gene: 7. The CDR3 totals 14 residues. The CDR3 loop is CASSTTGGAYGYTF. The CDR3 nucleotides read TGTGCCAGCAGTACCACAGGGGGTGCCTATGGCTACACCTTC.

The chain recombines TRBV5-1 with TRBJ2-5; D is perhaps TRBD2 (5 bases). V lost 0 bases to trimming and J lost 3 bases, with 15 bases between them. Germline V gene data show CDR1 as SGHRS and CDR2 as YFSETQ. This CDR3 is built from 16 residues. The CDR3 coding sequence is TGCGCCAGCAGCTTGGCTTATAGAGGGAATAAAGAGACCCAGTACTTC. Translation gives CASSLAYRGNKETQYF.